This T cell receptor beta chain was captured by sequencing in a study of Ad26.COV2.S vaccination and SARS-CoV-2 variants. Treatment here: roughly 18 received Ad26.COV2.S at low or high dose, single or two shots; 5 received placebo; per-sample allocation not given. It was on day 63 after the first vaccine or placebo injection that samples were taken. This CDR3 is built from 15 residues. Trimming took 4 bases from V and 4 from J, leaving 16 bases between them. Germline V CDR1 and CDR2: LGHDT, YNNKEL (reference sequence). Repertoires were generated with immunoSEQ multiplex PCR, while TCRdb's copy carries only in-frame clones and drops some. The sample includes roughly 680,000 clones, more than 70% of them seen just once.

The sample was peripheral blood, taken in a trial of Ad26.COV2.S vaccine versus placebo. The chain employs TRBV3-1 (or the pseudogene TRBV3-2) and TRBJ1-1; D is undetermined. The source of this sequence is a person aged 18 to 59 who received the Ad26.COV2.S COVID-19 vaccine or a placebo. The CDR3 coding sequence is TGTGCCAGCAGCCCCGACGGGTCGTGGGGCACTGAAGCTTTCTTT. Translated: CASSPDGSWGTEAFF.